The 16 T cell receptor beta chains given below trace back to one sample, sequenced in a study of T cells in Graves' hyperthyroidism and ophthalmopathy. It was RNA transcripts that yielded the amplified TCR beta CDR3 regions. RT-PCR in the first round (using the HTBI primer set) targeted the TCR CDR3. MiXCR, applied by TCRdb to the multiplex PCR reads, yields one record per CDR3 protein. The sample has more than 300,000 distinct CDR3 sequences, about 14% seen once; the top ten hold around 20%. The specimen was blood. Receptor source: a woman aged 25 to 39 with Graves' ophthalmopathy.

This clonotype occurred many times. The CDR3 region is CASSLFRQGISGANVLTF. The CDR3 DNA is TGTGCCAGCAGCTTATTTAGGCAGGGGATCTCTGGGGCCAACGTCCTGACTTTC. The chain couples TRBV11-2 to TRBJ2-6, with D possibly matching TRBD1 (6 bases). This CDR3 is built from 18 residues. Germline CDR1 reads SGHAT; CDR2 reads FQNNGV. Trimming removed 2 bases at V and 0 bases at J, with 14 bases between. Full variable domain (remainder filled in from reference TRBV11-2 and TRBJ2-6): EAGVAQSPRYKIIEKRQSVAFWCNPISGHATLYWYQQILGQGPKLLIQFQNNGVVDDSQLPKDRFSAERLKGVDSTLKIQPAKLEDSAVYLCASSLFRQGISGANVLTFGAGSRLTVL.

This clonotype was counted ten times or more. The chain carries TRBV11-3 and TRBJ1-1; 9 nucleotides line up with TRBD1. V shed 2 bases, J shed 5 bases, and the junction held 3 bases outside the gene matches. The length of the CDR3 is 14 residues. Per the germline V gene, CDR1 is SGHNT and CDR2 is YENEEA. The CDR3 DNA follows: TGTGCCAGCAGCTTAACACAGGGGGCAACTGAAGCTTTCTTT. Translation gives CASSLTQGATEAFF.

At least ten counts were recorded for this clonotype. V usage is TRBV27 and J usage is TRBJ1-2; no clear D. The germline CDR1 and CDR2 sequences are MNHEY and SMNVEV (reference sequence). Trimming stripped 4 bases from V and 4 bases from J, with 10 bases between. This CDR3 contains 13 residues. The CDR3 nucleotides are TGTGCCAGCAGTTCCGGGGAAGGCTATGGCTACACCTTC. It is translated as CASSSGEGYGYTF.

Many counts were recorded for this clonotype. The chain joins TRBV4-2 to TRBJ2-1; D remains unclear. Germline CDR1 and CDR2: LGHNA and YNFKEQ. This CDR3 is built from 14 residues. V was trimmed by 0 bases and J by 10 bases, leaving 13 bases between them. The CDR3, as DNA: TGTGCCAGCAGCCAAGAAAGCGTAGGGATCGAGCAGTTCTTC. Its translation is CASSQESVGIEQFF.

Many counts were recorded for this clonotype. The chain employs TRBV15 and TRBJ1-3; D perhaps matches TRBD1 (5 bases). CDR3 length: 16 residues. Germline V gene sequence: CDR1 LNHNV, CDR2 YYDKDF (reference sequence). Deletions cut 0 bases from V and 3 bases from J, with 12 bases between. CDR3 coding DNA: TGTGCCACCAGCAGAGATGAGGGGATCAATGGAAACACCATATATTTT. Its protein is CATSRDEGINGNTIYF.

Note on this clonotype: This may come from a read error, since a much larger clone is one base off. V and J are TRBV7-3 and TRBJ2-2, with no clear D. The CDR3 is 13 amino acids. V was shortened by 5 bases and J by 4 bases, with 8 bases between the two germline ends. CDR1 SGHTA and CDR2 FQGTGA come from the germline V gene. The CDR3 DNA reads as TGTGCCAGCAGCCTATGGGTCACCGGGGAGCTGTTTTTT. As protein: CASSLWVTGELFF.

This clonotype has at least ten counts. This rearrangement joins TRBV5-6 to TRBJ1-1; 9 nucleotides match TRBD1. The length of the CDR3 is 17 residues. The trim removed 0 bases at V and 4 bases at J, leaving 10 bases unmatched. CDR1 SGHDT and CDR2 YYEEEE come from the germline V gene. The CDR3 loop reads CASSLVENRGPGTEAFF. The CDR3, as DNA: TGTGCCAGCAGCTTGGTAGAGAACAGGGGGCCGGGCACTGAAGCTTTCTTT.

This clonotype was seen more than once but under ten times. This chain connects TRBV6-1 to TRBJ1-2; D perhaps matches TRBD1 (6 bases). Germline CDR1 is MNHNS and CDR2 is SASEGT. The V gene lost 5 bases and the J gene lost 7 bases, with 11 bases spanning the gap. This CDR3 region has 12 residues. The chain's CDR3 is CASSSIRGGYTF. CDR3 nucleotides: TGTGCCAGCAGTTCTATCAGGGGTGGCTACACCTTC.

This clonotype showed up many times. CDR3 DNA: TGTGCCAGCAGTCGTTTTAAGGGAAATTTTGTAGAGACCCAGTACTTC. Protein: CASSRFKGNFVETQYF. V is TRBV6-1 and J is TRBJ2-5; D is unresolved. V was trimmed by 5 bases and J by 4 bases, leaving 20 bases between them. Germline CDR1 and CDR2: MNHNS and SASEGT. The CDR3 is 16 amino acids.

This clonotype was seen repeatedly, ten times or more. The CDR3 coding sequence is TGTGCCAGTAACAGGGATAACTATGGCTACACCTTC. This translates into CASNRDNYGYTF. The chain links TRBV2 to TRBJ1-2, with TRBD1 as a possible D gene (6 bases). V lost 9 bases and J 1 base, leaving 9 bases between the germline ends. The CDR3 runs to 12 residues. Germline loops: CDR1 SNHLY, CDR2 FYNNEI.

To note about this clonotype: Relative to the germline gene, one junction end is altered; a read error may explain this. This rearrangement joins TRBV7-7 to TRBJ1-1; D gene uncertain. The CDR3 is 13 amino acids. Germline-derived CDR1 and CDR2 are SSHAT and FNYEAQ (reference sequence). The CDR3 sequence is CASSMQAGSEAFF. CDR3 coding DNA: TGTGCTAGCAGCATGCAAGCAGGAAGTGAAGCTTTCTTT.

This clonotype occurred many times. The chain carries TRBV20-1 and TRBJ1-1, with D perhaps matching TRBD1 (5 bases). V dropped 3 bases and J dropped 1 base, with 21 bases sitting between them. Germline CDR1 is DFQATT and CDR2 is SNEGSKA (reference sequence). This CDR3 comprises 17 residues. The CDR3 nucleotides are TGCAGTGCTAGCGGCTTCGAAGGGTTGGGGGAGAACACTGAAGCTTTCTTT. Residues: CSASGFEGLGENTEAFF.

This clonotype showed up many times. This rearrangement joins TRBV2 to TRBJ1-1; no reliable D call. Looked up from germline, CDR1 is SNHLY and CDR2 is FYNNEI. The CDR3 consists of 12 residues. V gave up 10 bases and J gave up 3 bases, with 12 bases separating them. Here the CDR3 DNA reads TGTGCCACACAGAGTACTTACACTGAAGCTTTCTTT. Translation: CATQSTYTEAFF.

The sample holds many counts of this clonotype. V usage is TRBV12-3 or TRBV12-4 and J usage is TRBJ1-1, with D unclear. This CDR3 has 13 amino acids. V lost 4 bases and J 3 bases, leaving 9 bases between the germline ends. The CDR3 here is CASSSQRHTEAFF. The CDR3 coding sequence is TGTGCCAGCAGTTCTCAGAGACACACTGAAGCTTTCTTT.

The chain employs TRBV4-2 and TRBJ2-3; 16 nucleotides align to TRBD2. Germline V gives CDR1 LGHNA, CDR2 YNFKEQ. CDR3 length: 19 residues. V trimming: 4 bases; J trimming: 5 bases; junction bases outside the gene matches: 12. The CDR3, as DNA: TGTGCCAGCAGCCCCACTACCGGGACTAGCGGGGGGGCCAGAGATACGCAGTATTTT. Its protein product is CASSPTTGTSGGARDTQYF.

The V call is TRBV20-1, the J call TRBJ2-1; D not resolved. Germline V CDR1 and CDR2: DFQATT, SNEGSKA (reference sequence). The CDR3 is 16 amino acids. Trimming stripped 0 bases from V and 5 bases from J, with 17 bases between. In DNA form, the CDR3 reads TGCAGTGCTAGAGATCCATCCCGCTCCAGTCACAATGAGCAGTTCTTC. Translation: CSARDPSRSSHNEQFF.